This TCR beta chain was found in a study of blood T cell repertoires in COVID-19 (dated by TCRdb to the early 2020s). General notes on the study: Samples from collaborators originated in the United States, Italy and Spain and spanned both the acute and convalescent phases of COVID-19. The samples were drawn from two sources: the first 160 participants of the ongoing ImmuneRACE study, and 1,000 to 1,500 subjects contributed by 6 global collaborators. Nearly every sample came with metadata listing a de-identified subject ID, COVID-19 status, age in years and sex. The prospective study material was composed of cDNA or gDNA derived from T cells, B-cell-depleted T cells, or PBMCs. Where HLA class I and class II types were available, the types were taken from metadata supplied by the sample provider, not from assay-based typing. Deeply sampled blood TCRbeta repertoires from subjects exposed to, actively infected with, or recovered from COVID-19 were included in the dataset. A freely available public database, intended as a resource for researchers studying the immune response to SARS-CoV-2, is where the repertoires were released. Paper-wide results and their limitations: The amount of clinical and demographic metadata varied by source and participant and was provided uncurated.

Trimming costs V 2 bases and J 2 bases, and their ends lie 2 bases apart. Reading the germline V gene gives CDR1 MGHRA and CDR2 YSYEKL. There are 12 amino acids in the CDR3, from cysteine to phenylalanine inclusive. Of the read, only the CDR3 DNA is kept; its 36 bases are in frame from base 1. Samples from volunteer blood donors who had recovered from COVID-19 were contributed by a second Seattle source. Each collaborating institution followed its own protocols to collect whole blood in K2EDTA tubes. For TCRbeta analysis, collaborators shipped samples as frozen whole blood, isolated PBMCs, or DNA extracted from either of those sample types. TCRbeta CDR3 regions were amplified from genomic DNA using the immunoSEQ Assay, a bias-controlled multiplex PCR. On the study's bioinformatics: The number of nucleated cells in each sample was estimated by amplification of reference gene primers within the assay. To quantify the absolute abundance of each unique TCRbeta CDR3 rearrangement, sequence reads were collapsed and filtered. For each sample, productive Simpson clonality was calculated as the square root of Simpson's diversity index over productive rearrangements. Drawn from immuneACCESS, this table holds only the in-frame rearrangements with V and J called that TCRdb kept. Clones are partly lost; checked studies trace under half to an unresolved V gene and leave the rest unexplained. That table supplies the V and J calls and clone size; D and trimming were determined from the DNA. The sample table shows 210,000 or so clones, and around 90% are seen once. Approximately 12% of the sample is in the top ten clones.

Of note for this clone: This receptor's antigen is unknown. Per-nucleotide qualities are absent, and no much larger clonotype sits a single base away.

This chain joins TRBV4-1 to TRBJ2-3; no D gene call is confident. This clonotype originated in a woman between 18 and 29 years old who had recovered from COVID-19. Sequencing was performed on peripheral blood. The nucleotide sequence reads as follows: TGCGCCAGCAGCCAACACACAGATACGCAGTATTTT. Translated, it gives CASSQHTDTQYF.